The rows below give T cell receptor beta chains drawn from one sample of a study of human T cells and chemical hapten exposure. MiXCR was run by TCRdb on the RACE reads, yielding one entry per CDR3 protein. Of more than 250,000 distinct CDR3 sequences listed, about 8.6% were seen once; the top ten hold approximately 2.2%. The sequenced sample was whole blood, obtained in connection with sensitization to the hapten diphenylcyclopropenone (DPC). All receptors come from a woman aged 40 to 55 with alopecia areata. Some clones in this sample may be carry-over from other donors' samples. Each CDR3 is given without its conserved first and last residue. Each record gives: J gene, V gene, CDR3 protein.

TRBJ2-7	TRBV20-1	SARRLGYEQY
TRBJ1-6	TRBV7-2	ATTGQADSPLH
TRBJ2-3	TRBV7-6	ASSLKGTRSTDTQY
TRBJ2-5	TRBV24-1	ATSDSTSFQTQY
TRBJ1-4	TRBV14	ASSPRNLGVEKLF
TRBJ2-5	TRBV28	ASSPIDQGQETQY
TRBJ2-5	TRBV6-5	ASTLPGGETQY
TRBJ1-6	TRBV5-6	ASSSERQGRNSPLH
TRBJ1-1	TRBV28	ASSGTGGTEAF
TRBJ2-3	TRBV7-6	ATQIAGTDTQY
TRBJ1-2	TRBV7-2	ASSLQGANLYGYT
TRBJ2-1	TRBV24-1	ATRAGAENNEQF
TRBJ2-2	TRBV4-2	ASSQEGGSTVGELF
TRBJ2-2	TRBV9	ASSKLASNTGELF
TRBJ2-7	TRBV10-3	AISDPALNYEQY
TRBJ2-1	TRBV7-2	ASSLSSEQF
TRBJ2-1	TRBV27	ASTGTLTYNEQF
TRBJ2-1	TRBV20-1	SAERTGEGSYNEQF
TRBJ2-5	TRBV28	ASLTSGSGKTQY
TRBJ2-1	TRBV7-2	ASRSPVGMRDEQF
TRBJ1-5	TRBV10-3	AISDLEGRQPQH
TRBJ1-5	TRBV4-3	ASSQDRAGGQPQH